This entry describes one T cell receptor beta chain. These data are taken from a study of molecular identifiers for immune sequencing clone quantification. TCRdb fed the PCR reads into MiXCR, producing one record per CDR3 protein. Here the sample spans more than 450,000 distinct CDR3 sequences, about a fifth being singletons. V was pared by 3 bases and J by 4 bases, with 15 bases between. The CDR3 extends over 15 amino acids. From germline, CDR1 is PRHDT and CDR2 FYEKMQ (reference sequence). The chain is built from TRBV13 and TRBJ2-5; D may be TRBD1 or TRBD2 (5 bases each). Sequenced material: naive CD8+ T cells from blood, with Jurkat cell RNA spiked in. Described subset: FACS-sorted CD8+CD4-CCR7+CD45RA+ naive T cells. This clonotype was sampled from a human donor in good health. Some libraries in this study had Jurkat cell RNA spiked in. The CDR3 loop is CASSFWERGRETQYF. The DNA of the CDR3 is TGTGCCAGCAGCTTTTGGGAGAGGGGTCGAGAGACCCAGTACTTC.